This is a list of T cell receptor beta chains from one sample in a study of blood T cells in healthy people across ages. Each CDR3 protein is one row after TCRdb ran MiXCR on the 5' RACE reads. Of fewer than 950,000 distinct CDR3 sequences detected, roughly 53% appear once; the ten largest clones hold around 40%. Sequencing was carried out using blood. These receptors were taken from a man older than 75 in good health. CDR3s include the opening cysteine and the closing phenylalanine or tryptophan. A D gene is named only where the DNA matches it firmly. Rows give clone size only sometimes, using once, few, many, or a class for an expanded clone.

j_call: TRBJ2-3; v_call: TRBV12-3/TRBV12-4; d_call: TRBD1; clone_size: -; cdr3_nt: TGTGCCAGCAGTTTATCAGTGGACAGGGGAGTGCACAGATACGCGTATTTT; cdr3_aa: CASSLSVDRGVHRYAYF
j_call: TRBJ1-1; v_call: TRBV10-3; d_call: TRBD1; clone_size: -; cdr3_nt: TGTGCCATCAGTGGACAGGGGAACACTGAAGCTTTCTTT; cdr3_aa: CAISGQGNTEAFF
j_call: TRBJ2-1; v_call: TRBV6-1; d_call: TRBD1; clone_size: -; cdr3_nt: TGTGCCAGCACCGGGACAGTCGTCAATGAGCAGTTCTTC; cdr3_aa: CASTGTVVNEQFF
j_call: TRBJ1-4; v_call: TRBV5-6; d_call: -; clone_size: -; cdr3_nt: TGTGCCAGCAGCCCCCGTGTCCGGGGAGGTGAAAAACTGTTTTTT; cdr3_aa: CASSPRVRGGEKLFF
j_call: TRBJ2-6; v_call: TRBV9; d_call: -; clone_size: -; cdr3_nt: TGTGCCAGCAGCACCACAGGGCTGGGGGCCAACGTCCTGACTTTC; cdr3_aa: CASSTTGLGANVLTF
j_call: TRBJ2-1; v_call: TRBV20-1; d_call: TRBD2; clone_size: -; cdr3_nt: TGCAGTGCTAGTGGTCTAGCGGGAGGGTCGGGAGAGTTCTTC; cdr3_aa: CSASGLAGGSGEFF
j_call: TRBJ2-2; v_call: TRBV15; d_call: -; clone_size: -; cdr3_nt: TGTGCCACCAGCGGGGCGACGAACACCGGGGAGCTGTTTTTT; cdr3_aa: CATSGATNTGELFF
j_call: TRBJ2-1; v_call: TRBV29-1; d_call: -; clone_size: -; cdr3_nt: TGCAGCGTTGAAGGGGGGGCCTACAATGAGCAGTTCTTC; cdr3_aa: CSVEGGAYNEQFF
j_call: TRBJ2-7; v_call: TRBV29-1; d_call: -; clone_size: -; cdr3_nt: TGCAGCGCCCAATATCGGACCGTGGACCGTAACGAGCAGTACTTC; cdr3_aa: CSAQYRTVDRNEQYF
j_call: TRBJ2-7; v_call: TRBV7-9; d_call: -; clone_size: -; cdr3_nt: TGTGCCAGCGGGGACGATCAGTCGGAAAACATTTACGAGCAGTACTTC; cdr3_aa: CASGDDQSENIYEQYF
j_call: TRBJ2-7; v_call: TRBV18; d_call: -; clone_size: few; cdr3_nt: TGTGCCAGCTCACCTGGGGAATACCACGAGCAGTACTTC; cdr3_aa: CASSPGEYHEQYF
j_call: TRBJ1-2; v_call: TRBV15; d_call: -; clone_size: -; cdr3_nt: TGTGCCACCAGCAGAGATCACTACCGCGGCTACACCTTC; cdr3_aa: CATSRDHYRGYTF
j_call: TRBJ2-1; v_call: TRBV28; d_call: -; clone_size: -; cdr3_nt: TGTGCCAGCAGTTCCCGGACCTTGGGGGGCAATGAGCAGTTCTTC; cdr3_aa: CASSSRTLGGNEQFF
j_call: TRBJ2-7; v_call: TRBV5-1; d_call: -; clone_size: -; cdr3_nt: TGCGCCAGCAGCGATGGGACCTTACCTTCCTACGAGCAGTACTTC; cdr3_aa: CASSDGTLPSYEQYF
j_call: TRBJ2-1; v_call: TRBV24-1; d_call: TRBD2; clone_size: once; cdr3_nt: TGTGCCACCAGTGATTTTGCGTCTAGCGGTAGCAATGAGCAGTTCTTC; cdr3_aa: CATSDFASSGSNEQFF
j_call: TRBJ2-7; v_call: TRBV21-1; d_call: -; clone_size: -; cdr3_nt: TGTGCCAGCAGCAAATCGGAGGAGACAGGGGACCACGAGCAGTACTTC; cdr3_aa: CASSKSEETGDHEQYF
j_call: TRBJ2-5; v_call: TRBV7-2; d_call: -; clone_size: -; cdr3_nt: TGTGCCAGCAGTTCATCCCCGAGGGGCCCAGGGCAGGAGCAGTACTTC; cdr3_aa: CASSSSPRGPGQEQYF
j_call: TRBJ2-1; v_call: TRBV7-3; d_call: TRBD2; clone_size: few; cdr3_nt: TGTGCCAGCAGCTCAGGCGGGGGGCAGTTCTTC; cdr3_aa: CASSSGGGQFF
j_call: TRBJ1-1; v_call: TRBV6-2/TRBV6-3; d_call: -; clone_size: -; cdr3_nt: TGTGCCAGCAGCATAAAAGGGAACACTGAAGCTTTCTTT; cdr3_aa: CASSIKGNTEAFF
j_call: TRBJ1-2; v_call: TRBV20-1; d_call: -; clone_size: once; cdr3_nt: TGCAGTGCTTCCCCAGGGAACTATGGCTACACCTTC; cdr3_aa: CSASPGNYGYTF
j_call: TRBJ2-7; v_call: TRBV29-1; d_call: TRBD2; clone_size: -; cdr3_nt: TGCAGCGTCGGGACTAACTACAATGAGCAGTACTTC; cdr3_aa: CSVGTNYNEQYF
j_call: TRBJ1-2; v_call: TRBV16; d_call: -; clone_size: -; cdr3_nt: TGTGCCAGCACCTTAGGTTTGAGGAGGGGCTACACCTTC; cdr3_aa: CASTLGLRRGYTF
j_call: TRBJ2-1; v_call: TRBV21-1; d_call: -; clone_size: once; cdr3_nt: TGTGCCAGCAGCAAAGATCAGTCTCTCGGACAGGTTGGATCCTACAATGAGCAGTTCTTC; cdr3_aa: CASSKDQSLGQVGSYNEQFF
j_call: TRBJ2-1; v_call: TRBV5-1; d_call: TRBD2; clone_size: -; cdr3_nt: TGCGCCACCGATAGCGGGAGTTCTGGGGATGAGCAGTTCTTC; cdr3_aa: CATDSGSSGDEQFF
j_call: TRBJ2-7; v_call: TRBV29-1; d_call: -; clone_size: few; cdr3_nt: TGCAGCGGAGCCAGGGGCTACGAGCAGTACTTC; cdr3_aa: CSGARGYEQYF
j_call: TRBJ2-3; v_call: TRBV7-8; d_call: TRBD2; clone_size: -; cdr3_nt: TGTGCCAGCAGTCTAGCGGGAGTTCCGAGATACGCGTATTTT; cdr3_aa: CASSLAGVPRYAYF
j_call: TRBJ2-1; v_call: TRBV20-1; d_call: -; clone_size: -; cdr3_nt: TGCAGTGCTAGAGATTTTGGGAGTCCCCACAATGAGCAGTTCTTC; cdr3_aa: CSARDFGSPHNEQFF
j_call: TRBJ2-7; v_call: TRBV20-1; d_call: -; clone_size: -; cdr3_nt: TGCAGTGCTAGTGTCAGCGGTCGATACGAGCAGTACTTC; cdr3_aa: CSASVSGRYEQYF
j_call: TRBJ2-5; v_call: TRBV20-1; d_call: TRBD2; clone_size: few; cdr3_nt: TGCAGTGCGGAACTAGCGGGACTCCAAGAGACCCAGTACTTC; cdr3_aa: CSAELAGLQETQYF
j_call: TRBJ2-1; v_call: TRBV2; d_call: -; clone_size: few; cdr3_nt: TGTGCCAGCAGTGAATGGGCTATAGCAGGCAATGAGCAGTTCTTC; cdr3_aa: CASSEWAIAGNEQFF
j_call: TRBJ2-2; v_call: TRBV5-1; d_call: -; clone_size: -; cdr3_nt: TGCGCCAGCAGCTTGCCGCTCGGCGACACCGGGGAGCTGTTTTTT; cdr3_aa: CASSLPLGDTGELFF
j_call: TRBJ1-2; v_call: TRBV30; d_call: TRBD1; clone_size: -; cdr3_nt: TGTGCCTGGGGACAGGGAGCTGGCTACACCTTC; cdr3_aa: CAWGQGAGYTF
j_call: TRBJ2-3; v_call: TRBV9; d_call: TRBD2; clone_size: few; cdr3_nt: TGTGCCAGCAGCGCGACTAGCGTCCCCGGGGGATACGCGTATTTT; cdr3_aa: CASSATSVPGGYAYF